The present T cell receptor beta chain was sequenced within a study of cytotoxic CD8 clonotypes in ibrutinib-treated CLL. CDR3 length equals 15 residues. CDR1 and CDR2 (germline): SGHNT, YYREEE (reference sequence). V lost 4 bases and J lost 0; bases outside the gene matches: 4. Some clones are missing from TCRdb's copy, which holds only in-frame ones; the method was immunoSEQ multiplex PCR. The sample shows approximately 100,000 clones, 70% to 80% of them seen only once. The clonotype comes from a human donor with chronic lymphocytic leukemia. The J gene is TRBJ2-3, the V gene TRBV5-4; 8 nucleotides align to TRBD2. The sequencing used PBMCs, collected after 24 months of ibrutinib treatment. Written as DNA, the CDR3 is TGTGCCAGCAGCACTACTAGCGGCAGCACAGATACGCAGTATTTT. This codes for CASSTTSGSTDTQYF. The complete variable domain, with remaining parts taken from reference TRBV5-4 and TRBJ2-3, reads ETGVTQSPTHLIKTRGQQVTLRCSSQSGHNTVSWYQQALGQGPQFIFQYYREEENGRGNFPPRFSGLQFPNYSSELNVNALELDDSALYLCASSTTSGSTDTQYFGPGTRLTVL.